The 5 T cell receptor beta chains below were found in one sample sequenced in a study of human T cells and chemical hapten exposure. Time point indicated: patch test 3, about 24 weeks after DPC sensitization. Treatment in this sample: therapeutic diphenylcyclopropenone sensitization with weekly scalp DPC. TCRdb passed the RACE reads through MiXCR, listing each CDR3 protein once. Altogether about 82,000 distinct CDR3 sequences are present, 10% to 15% being singletons, with the ten largest covering roughly 5.7%. The sample consisted of whole blood, taken in connection with sensitization to the hapten diphenylcyclopropenone (DPC). These receptors all stem from a woman aged 50 to 60 with alopecia areata. Some clones in this sample may be carry-over from other donors' samples.

This chain connects TRBV5-4 to TRBJ2-7; 10 nucleotides agree with TRBD2. In germline, CDR1 is SGHNT, CDR2 YYREEE (reference sequence). Trimming at V came to 0 bases and at J to 3 bases, leaving 3 bases not matched to a gene. The CDR3 totals 15 residues. In DNA form, the CDR3 reads TGTGCCAGCAGCTTGGAACTAGCGGGGAACTACGAGCAGTACTTC. Encoded protein: CASSLELAGNYEQYF. Complete variable domain (other parts from reference TRBV5-4 and TRBJ2-7): ETGVTQSPTHLIKTRGQQVTLRCSSQSGHNTVSWYQQALGQGPQFIFQYYREEENGRGNFPPRFSGLQFPNYSSELNVNALELDDSALYLCASSLELAGNYEQYFGPGTRLTVT.

The V and J genes are TRBV29-1 and TRBJ1-3, with a weak D call TRBD1 (6 bases). The CDR3 sequence is 16 residues long. Germline V gene data show CDR1 as SQVTM and CDR2 as ANQGSEA. V was trimmed by 7 bases and J by 0 bases, leaving 19 bases between them. The CDR3 is CSALNPAQGSGNTIYF. The CDR3 DNA is TGCAGCGCTCTCAACCCAGCACAGGGCTCTGGAAACACCATATATTTT.

Many counts were recorded for this clonotype. The chain couples TRBV7-6 to TRBJ2-1; possibly TRBD1 or TRBD2 for D (5 bases each). Trimming took off 5 bases at V and 8 bases at J, with 16 bases between the two ends. This CDR3 contains 14 residues. Germline V CDR1 and CDR2: SGHVS, FNYEAQ. For the CDR3, the DNA is TGTGCCAGCAGCCCAGGGACCGAGAGGGATGAGCAGTTCTTC. This gives the protein CASSPGTERDEQFF.

J is TRBJ2-3 and V is TRBV12-3 or TRBV12-4; D may match TRBD1 or TRBD2 (5 bases each). The V gene lost 6 bases and the J gene lost 0 bases, with 13 bases spanning the gap. The CDR3 loop spans 15 amino acids. CDR3 amino acids: CASSGGRASTDTQYF. In nucleotides, the CDR3 is TGTGCCAGCAGCGGAGGCAGGGCGAGCACAGATACGCAGTATTTT.

This clonotype has a handful of counts. J is TRBJ2-1 and V is TRBV29-1, with D possibly matching TRBD2 (6 bases). The CDR3 is made up of 14 amino acids. Trimming cost V 4 bases and J 4 bases, with 14 bases left between them. The germline gives CDR1 SQVTM, CDR2 ANQGSEA. The CDR3: CSVVLARLYNEQFF. Here the CDR3 DNA reads TGCAGCGTTGTTCTAGCGCGACTATACAATGAGCAGTTCTTC.